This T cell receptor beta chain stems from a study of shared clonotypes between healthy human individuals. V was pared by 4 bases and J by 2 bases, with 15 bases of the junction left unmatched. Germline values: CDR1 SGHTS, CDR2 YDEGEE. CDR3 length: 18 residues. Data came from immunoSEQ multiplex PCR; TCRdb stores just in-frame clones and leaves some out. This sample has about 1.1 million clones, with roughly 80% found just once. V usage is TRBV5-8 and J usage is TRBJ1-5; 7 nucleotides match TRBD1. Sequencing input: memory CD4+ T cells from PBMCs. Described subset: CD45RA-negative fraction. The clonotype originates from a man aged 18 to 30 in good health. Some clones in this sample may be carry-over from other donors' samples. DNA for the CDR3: TGTGCCAGCAGCCATTCGCAACGACAGGGAATGGGCAATCAGCCCCAGCATTTT. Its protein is CASSHSQRQGMGNQPQHF.